This TCR beta chain comes out of a study of neoadjuvant anti-PD-1 for oral cavity cancer. Study overall: Nivolumab at 3 mg/kg was mostly given biweekly, three to four doses, pre-surgery. Non-progressing patients received a fourth nivolumab dose near day 43, then surgery on days 50-56.

J gave up 8 bases and V 2 bases, and 4 bases lay outside the gene matches. Germline lookup yields CDR1 MNHEY and CDR2 SMNVEV (reference sequence). The CDR3 contains 13 residues. Clones were sequenced by immunoSEQ multiplex PCR, and TCRdb holds only the in-frame ones, with some missing. In the table there are some 15,000 clones, 65% to 70% of which are singletons. Patients had newly diagnosed, untreated stage II-IVA oral cavity squamous cell carcinoma. This sequence originates from a person aged 35-80 years with oral cavity squamous cell carcinoma. The sequences come from PBMCs, collected before nivolumab (anti-PD-1) treatment. This chain uses TRBV27 with TRBJ1-2; TRBD1 aligns across 8 bases. In DNA form, the CDR3 reads TGTGCCAGCAGTTTACAGGGGGCGGGCGGCTACACCTTC. This codes for CASSLQGAGGYTF.